This T cell receptor beta chain was identified during a study of long-term antiretroviral therapy in people with HIV. The CDR3 has 16 residues. Per the germline V gene, CDR1 is SNHLY and CDR2 is FYNNEI. Trimming left V 6 bases short and J 2 bases short, with 18 bases between. immunoSEQ v3.0 was run at survey level. The table came from immunoSEQ multiplex PCR; TCRdb's copy has only in-frame clones and leaves some out. Seen here are just under 35,000 clones, roughly 84% observed once, and the top ten hold roughly 5%. The starting material was unsorted PBMCs, obtained just over 2.7 years before starting antiretroviral therapy. The sequence came from a woman in her twenties or thirties with HIV. This chain joins TRBV2 and TRBJ2-3, with D tentatively TRBD2 (6 bases). As DNA, the CDR3 is TGTGCCAGCAGACTCAGGGAGGCAGCGTACACAGATACGCAGTATTTT. This sequence encodes CASRLREAAYTDTQYF.